The 2 T cell receptor beta chains below come from one sample, sequenced in a study of blood T cell repertoires in COVID-19. Clones were sequenced by immunoSEQ multiplex PCR, and TCRdb holds only the in-frame ones, with some missing. There are tens of thousands of clones in the sample; 90% to 95% occur only once, and around 9.4% lies in the top ten. The source material was peripheral blood. The receptors were gathered from a human donor in a cohort sampled during active COVID-19.

The rearrangement joins TRBV7-9 to TRBJ1-5; 9 positions agree with TRBD1. CDR3 size: 15 residues. Germline CDR1 SEHNR, CDR2 FQNEAQ (reference sequence). V lost 1 base to trimming and J lost 4 bases; unmatched junction nucleotides: 2. CDR3 sequence reads: CASSLVGTGNQPQHF. The CDR3 DNA follows: TGTGCCAGCAGCTTAGTCGGGACAGGGAATCAGCCCCAGCATTTT.

The chain uses TRBV7-2 and TRBJ2-1; TRBD1 matches at 9 bases. V shed 3 bases, J shed 2 bases, and the junction held 2 bases outside the gene matches. The CDR3 runs 15 residues. CDR1 is SGHTA, CDR2 FQGNSA, per germline. The CDR3 DNA sequence: TGTGCCAGCAGCTTCGACAGGGGGGCCTACAATGAGCAGTTCTTC. Protein: CASSFDRGAYNEQFF.